Listed here are 19 T cell receptor beta chains from one sample, sequenced in a study of tumor-infiltrating lymphocytes in primary liver carcinoma. Production of TCR beta cDNA used approximately 0.45 ug total RNA together with a constant-region primer. Libraries covering TCR beta were generated through three nested multiplex PCR rounds (using a slightly modified ARM-PCR). The study ran its first two PCR rounds for roughly 9 cycles each, using TRBV1-TRBV30 forward primers and a C-beta reverse primer. TCRdb ran MiXCR on the multiplex PCR reads and lists one entry per CDR3 protein. The data hold 100,000 or so distinct CDR3 sequences, with around 83% observed a single time. The study co-extracted DNA and RNA from about 21-30 mg of unsorted bulk tissue. The sample comprised liver tumor tissue from sampling region 3. Subset specified: tumor region T3, left-lateral pole. These receptors were obtained from a man aged 40-49 years with primary liver carcinoma and hepatitis B virus infection.

This clonotype was counted a few times. Germline and junction disagree at one end, which may indicate a read error. The chain carries TRBV29-1 and TRBJ1-1, with D perhaps matching TRBD1 (5 bases). CDR3 size: 15 residues. Germline assignment: CDR1 SQVTM and CDR2 ANQGSEA. The CDR3 coding sequence is TGTAACGTTGGTAGGGGCTGGGGGATGAACACTGAAGCTTTCTTT. Its protein product is CNVGRGWGMNTEAFF.

Note on this clonotype: One end of the junction is discordant with germline, which a read error may explain. The rearrangement links TRBV6-1 to TRBJ2-6, with 7 bases aligning to TRBD1. Germline assignment: CDR1 MNHNS and CDR2 SASEGT. The CDR3 sequence is 22 residues long. CDR3 in amino acids: CVSSELSRFFDRVRSGANALTF. The CDR3 DNA reads TGTGTCAGCAGTGAACTTTCGAGGTTTTTTGACAGGGTCAGATCTGGGGCCAACGCCCTGACTTTC.

Note on this clonotype: Germline and junction disagree at one end, which may indicate a read error. This chain joins TRBV30 and TRBJ2-5; D is perhaps TRBD1 (8 bases). From germline, CDR1 is GTSNPN and CDR2 SVGIG (reference sequence). This CDR3 spans 13 amino acids. The CDR3: CALITGGAETQCF. In DNA, the CDR3 is TGTGCCTTAATCACAGGGGGGGCAGAGACTCAGTGCTTC.

The chain combines TRBV11-2 with TRBJ2-3; no definite D call. Germline values: CDR1 SGHAT, CDR2 FQNNGV. The CDR3 is 13 residues long. The CDR3 reads CANSSSTADTQYF. The CDR3 DNA reads as TGTGCTAACAGCTCCAGCACGGCGGATACGCAGTATTTT.

On this clonotype: The CDR3 ends on some other residue instead of the conserved phenylalanine or tryptophan, so this is likely a read error. The V call is TRBV4-1, the J call TRBJ2-1; possibly TRBD2 for D (6 bases). The CDR3 sequence is 14 residues long. The germline CDR1 and CDR2 sequences are MGHRA and YSYEKL. CDR3 bases: TGCACCAGCAGCCAAGCGGGTTTAGTAAGTGAGCAGTTCTTA. Amino acids: CTSSQAGLVSEQFL.

Points on this clonotype: A junction boundary mismatches the germline segment, possibly from a read error. V usage is TRBV11-2 and J usage is TRBJ2-5; D perhaps matches TRBD1 (5 bases). CDR1 SGHAT and CDR2 FQNNGV come from the germline V gene. The length of the CDR3 is 15 residues. The CDR3 DNA is TGCGCCAGCAACTTAGGGGCTAGTGGACAAGAGACCCAGTACTTC. Translation gives CASNLGASGQETQYF.

Comment on this clonotype: The CDR3 does not end in the conserved phenylalanine or tryptophan, so this is likely a read error. The limits of the CDR3 on the DNA are not certain, so only TCRdb's listed CDR3 is given. The chain recombines TRBV11-3 with TRBJ2-1. The germline V gene encodes CDR1 SGHNT and CDR2 YENEEA. Ends included, the CDR3 has 12 residues. CDR3 region: CASSINANEQCY.

This clonotype was recorded at least ten times. CDR3 amino acids: CASTRRPGLTYNEQFF. DNA of the CDR3: TGTGCCAGCACCCGTAGGCCCGGGCTTACCTACAATGAGCAGTTCTTC. The genes are TRBV6-1 and TRBJ2-1; D unclear. V was pared by 7 bases and J by 2 bases, with 18 bases between. Germline V CDR1 and CDR2: MNHNS, SASEGT. The CDR3 runs 16 residues.

A note on this clonotype: The junction differs from germline at one of its ends, possibly a read error. This CDR3 is CAGSFPDPTGVGEQYF. The CDR3 coding sequence is TGTGCCGGCAGCTTCCCAGACCCTACAGGAGTGGGCGAGCAGTACTTC. The genes are TRBV12-3 or TRBV12-4 and TRBJ2-7, with TRBD1 as a possible D gene (5 bases). The CDR3 is 16 residues long.

At least ten counts were recorded for this clonotype. The chain uses TRBV6-2 or TRBV6-3 and TRBJ2-3; 8 bases map to TRBD2. V shed 11 bases, J shed 2 bases, and the junction held 9 bases outside the gene matches. The CDR3 contains 14 residues. Germline loops: CDR1 MNHEY, CDR2 SVGEGT. CDR3 residues: CAGSGVSTTDTQYF. In DNA, the CDR3 is TGTGCCGGTAGCGGGGTGTCGACCACAGATACGCAGTATTTT.

In the case of this clonotype: Because it lacks the conserved phenylalanine or tryptophan at the end, this CDR3 is likely a read error. The gene calls are TRBV5-4 and TRBJ2-7, with D possibly being TRBD1 (5 bases). This CDR3 is built from 14 residues. V was cut by 5 bases and J by 3 bases, with 15 bases left in between. Germline loops: CDR1 SGHNT, CDR2 YYREEE (reference sequence). CDR3 sequence reads: CASSLGHGGYEQYS. In nucleotides, the CDR3 is TGTGCCAGCAGTTTAGGACATGGTGGCTACGAGCAGTACTCC.

Regarding this clonotype: The junction does not match germline at one end; this may be a read error. The J gene is TRBJ2-1, the V gene TRBV4-2, with TRBD1 identical over 10 bases. Germline V lookup: CDR1 LGHNA, CDR2 YNFKEQ. This CDR3 spans 16 amino acids. The CDR3 DNA sequence: TGTGCCATCAGCCACGCAGGGGGACAGGGGAAAAATGAGCAGTTCTTC. Translating it yields CAISHAGGQGKNEQFF.

J is TRBJ1-2 and V is TRBV6-2 or TRBV6-3, with D unclear. This CDR3 is 15 amino acids long. Trimming stripped 5 bases from V and 7 bases from J, with 20 bases between. CDR1 is MNHEY, CDR2 SVGEGT, per germline. In nucleotides, the CDR3 is TGTGCCAGCAGTCAGACCCCCGAAGGAACCTTTGGCTACACCTTC. This encodes CASSQTPEGTFGYTF.

V gene TRBV1 combines with J gene TRBJ2-5. TRBV1 is recorded as a pseudogene. This CDR3 spans 13 amino acids. CDR3 DNA: TGCACCAGCAGTCACGACATTCAAGAGACCCCGTACTTC. It codes for CTSSHDIQETPYF.

Worth noting for this clonotype: The junction does not match germline at one end; this may be a read error. The CDR3 sequence is CTSCPGPSTDTQYF. The CDR3 DNA reads TGTACCAGCTGTCCCGGACCAAGCACAGATACGCAGTATTTT. V gene TRBV11-1 combines with J gene TRBJ2-3, with D unresolved. The CDR3 runs to 14 residues. Germline-derived CDR1 and CDR2 are SGHAT and FQDESV (reference sequence).

Comment on this clonotype: One end of the junction does not line up with germline, which may come from a read error. The rearrangement joins TRBV29-1 to TRBJ2-5; no clear D. Germline CDR1 is SQVTM and CDR2 is ANQGSEA. The CDR3 is 14 residues long. The CDR3 DNA is TGCAGTGTTGACGATGTCAGACAAGGAGAGACCCAGTACTTC. The encoded protein is CSVDDVRQGETQYF. The whole variable domain, filled in from reference TRBV29-1 and TRBJ2-5, reads SAVISQKPSRDICQRGTSLTIQCQVDSQVTMMFWYRQQPGQSLTLIATANQGSEATYESGFVIDKFPISRPNLTFSTLTVSNMSPEDSSIYLCSVDDVRQGETQYFGPGTRLLVL.

The chain has TRBV7-6 and TRBJ2-7; possible D gene TRBD2, 5 bases. This CDR3 contains 20 residues. V lost 5 bases, J lost 2 bases, and 31 bases lay in between. Germline V gene data show CDR1 as SGHVS and CDR2 as FNYEAQ. The CDR3 coding sequence is TGTGCCAGCAGCACAAGCATAGCTGGAGGCCCGACATTTGACACCTACGAGCAGTACTTC. It is translated as CASSTSIAGGPTFDTYEQYF. Together with reference TRBV7-6 and TRBJ2-7, the CDR3 gives the full variable domain: GAGVSQSPRYKVTKRGQDVALRCDPISGHVSLYWYRQALGQGPEFLTYFNYEAQQDKSGLPNDRFSAERPEGSISTLTIQRTEQRDSAMYRCASSTSIAGGPTFDTYEQYFGPGTRLTVT.

J is TRBJ2-7 and V is TRBV4-1; D gene unclear. CDR1 and CDR2 from the germline V gene are MGHRA and YSYEKL. Trimming shortened V by 1 base and J by 8 bases, and 18 bases separated the two germline ends. This CDR3 contains 15 residues. CDR3: CASSQGGTSPGQQYF. CDR3 DNA sequence: TGCGCCAGCAGCCAAGGAGGCACTTCCCCTGGTCAGCAGTACTTC.

Regarding this clonotype: The final CDR3 position lacks the conserved phenylalanine or tryptophan, pointing to a likely read error. The DNA is left out, because the CDR3 cannot be placed on it with certainty; the CDR3 is given as TCRdb lists it. V is TRBV7-9 and J is TRBJ2-5; the table assigns TRBD1, which was not confirmed against the DNA. Germline V gene sequence: CDR1 SEHNR, CDR2 FQNEAQ (reference sequence). Counting both end residues, the CDR3 totals 14 amino acids. The chain's CDR3 is CASSFGNLQETQYY.